This T cell receptor beta chain was observed in a study of T-cell memory formation after mild COVID-19. About the research overall: Largely, the TCR clusters proved donor specific. Study-level findings and limits: SARS-CoV-2 specificity of second-wave clones peaking day 37 was unconfirmed. Clones that contracted clustered mainly in CM and EM if CD4+ and in EMRA if CD8+. Clones shrinking between day 15 and 85 showed a balanced CD4/CD8 split, and those that grew later tilted toward CD4+.

Concerning this clonotype itself: Its antigen is unknown. A much larger clone sits a single nucleotide away, making a read error possible.

Each CDR3 protein gets one entry after TCRdb re-called the 5' RACE reads with MiXCR. Of about 120,000 distinct CDR3 sequences listed, approximately 21% are singletons. The CDR3 has 15 amino acids. The germline V gene encodes CDR1 MGHRA and CDR2 YSYEKL. This TCR was recovered from a young man who had mild COVID-19 (a few samples of this study predate the infection). Cell type and time point are not known. The chain recombines TRBV4-1 with TRBJ1-1, with D uncertain. Sequenced material: PBMCs or a T cell subset sorted from them (not recorded which). In DNA, the CDR3 is TGCACCAGCAGCCAAGCACGATTGGAGCAGACTGAAGCTTTCTTT. As protein: CTSSQARLEQTEAFF.